The 21 T cell receptor beta chains listed next were all sequenced from one sample in a study of CD8+ T cells in alopecia areata. In each case, RNA was isolated and then reverse transcribed into cDNA as the sequencing template. The assay was immunoSEQ multiplex PCR, and TCRdb's table has in-frame clones only and misses some. The top ten clones hold 0.95% to 1% of a sample with 130,000 to 150,000 clones, 45% to 60% of them seen once. The sequences come from CD4+ T cells sorted from blood, collected at week 0. Every receptor here comes from a human donor with alopecia areata.

The chain carries TRBV2 and TRBJ2-5; 7 bases align to TRBD2. J was trimmed by 7 bases and V by 3 bases; bases with no gene match: 5. Looked up from germline, CDR1 is SNHLY and CDR2 is FYNNEI. The CDR3 spans 13 residues. The CDR3 is CASSEVGGATQYF. The DNA for the CDR3 is TGTGCCAGCAGTGAGGTGGGAGGGGCGACCCAGTACTTC.

The chain employs TRBV27 and TRBJ1-5; TRBD1 might be the D (5 bases). The CDR3 extends over 14 amino acids. Germline CDR1 is MNHEY and CDR2 is SMNVEV (reference sequence). V was shortened by 6 bases and J by 9 bases, with 18 bases between the two germline ends. The CDR3 here is CASRLDTLSSPQHF. The CDR3 coding sequence is TGTGCCAGCAGACTGGACACACTCTCTTCGCCCCAGCATTTT.

The rearrangement uses TRBV27 and TRBJ2-3; 9 bases line up with TRBD2. CDR3 length: 17 residues. The germline V gene has CDR1 MNHEY and CDR2 SMNVEV (reference sequence). V shed 4 bases and J 4 bases; nucleotides not matched to a gene: 12. This chain's CDR3 is CASSSPGSGSKADTQYF. CDR3 in DNA: TGTGCCAGCAGTTCTCCGGGTAGCGGGAGTAAGGCAGATACGCAGTATTTT.

This clone occurred a few times. This sequence joins TRBV29-1 and TRBJ1-1; 7 nucleotides match TRBD1. The CDR3 loop spans 11 amino acids. Germline CDR1 and CDR2: SQVTM and ANQGSEA. V shed 7 bases and J 7 bases; nucleotides not matched to a gene: 6. The CDR3 DNA reads as TGCAGCGGACAGACAGGGATTGAAGCTTTCTTT. It encodes CSGQTGIEAFF.

This clone has more than one count but fewer than ten. The chain links TRBV29-1 to TRBJ2-2, with D possibly matching TRBD2 (6 bases). This CDR3 contains 16 residues. The germline CDR1 and CDR2 sequences are SQVTM and ANQGSEA. Trimming pared 5 bases from V and 3 bases from J, leaving 19 bases between. CDR3 sequence: CSVSSLGGSDTGELFF. The CDR3 DNA reads TGCAGCGTTTCCTCCCTGGGGGGATCGGACACCGGGGAGCTGTTTTTT.

V gene TRBV27 combines with J gene TRBJ2-6; TRBD2 is a possible D gene (6 bases). Germline CDR1 MNHEY, CDR2 SMNVEV (reference sequence). The length of the CDR3 is 14 residues. Trimming stripped 7 bases from V and 4 bases from J, with 11 bases between. Here the CDR3 reads CASMPGAGANVLTF. CDR3 nucleotides: TGTGCCAGCATGCCGGGAGCCGGGGCCAACGTCCTGACTTTC.

This chain joins TRBV7-2 and TRBJ2-5, with 10 bases matching TRBD2. This CDR3 has 15 residues. Unmatched junction bases numbered 7, after V lost 5 bases and J lost 4 bases. Germline lookup yields CDR1 SGHTA and CDR2 FQGNSA. The CDR3 sequence: CASSGTSVSSETQYF. CDR3 nucleotides: TGTGCCAGCAGCGGGACTAGCGTGTCGTCAGAGACCCAGTACTTC. Filled out from reference TRBV7-2 and TRBJ2-5, the complete variable domain reads GAGVSQSPSNKVTEKGKDVELRCDPISGHTALYWYRQSLGQGLEFLIYFQGNSAPDKSGLPSDRFSAERTGGSVSTLTIQRTQQEDSAVYLCASSGTSVSSETQYFGPGTRLLVL.

The rearrangement uses TRBV6-5 and TRBJ1-2; no clear D gene. This CDR3 is 16 amino acids long. The germline V gene encodes CDR1 MNHEY and CDR2 SVGAGI. Trimming left V 0 bases short and J 4 bases short, with 15 bases between. CDR3 bases: TGTGCCAGCAGTTACTCGGGTTTTGGTTCCAGCTATGGCTACACCTTC. Protein product: CASSYSGFGSSYGYTF.

This chain connects TRBV15 to TRBJ2-7; D remains ambiguous. The CDR3 contains 13 residues. CDR1 and CDR2 from the germline V gene are LNHNV and YYDKDF (reference sequence). The germline V and J ends were trimmed by 0 bases and 1 base, with 4 bases remaining between them. CDR3 sequence (DNA): TGTGCCACCAGCAGAGACATATCCTACGAGCAGTACTTC. Protein product: CATSRDISYEQYF.

This chain joins TRBV11-2 and TRBJ2-3; no clear D. CDR3 length: 13 residues. Trimming removed 0 bases at V and 5 bases at J, with 6 bases between. CDR1 and CDR2 (germline): SGHAT, FQNNGV. Here the CDR3 DNA reads TGTGCCAGCAGCTTAGATCGGGTAGATACGCAGTATTTT. Translation: CASSLDRVDTQYF.

The CDR3 DNA reads TGCAGCGTCAGGAGCTCAGGAGGCTACACCTTC. Protein: CSVRSSGGYTF. The chain couples TRBV29-1 to TRBJ1-2; D is ambiguous. The germline V and J ends were trimmed by 6 bases and 8 bases, with 13 bases remaining between them. CDR1 and CDR2 from the germline V gene are SQVTM and ANQGSEA. The CDR3 runs to 11 residues.

This clone came up a few times. The CDR3 sequence: CSVEILAATQYF. CDR3 DNA sequence: TGCAGCGTTGAAATACTAGCTGCTACGCAGTATTTT. The genes are TRBV29-1 and TRBJ2-3, with D possibly being TRBD2 (6 bases). The germline V and J ends were trimmed by 2 bases and 8 bases, with 11 bases remaining between them. The length of the CDR3 is 12 residues. Germline V lookup: CDR1 SQVTM, CDR2 ANQGSEA.

This clone was counted between two and nine times. V and J are TRBV30 and TRBJ2-2; 7 positions agree with TRBD1. V trimming: 5 bases; J trimming: 2 bases; junction bases outside the gene matches: 5. This CDR3 spans 14 amino acids. Germline V gene data show CDR1 as GTSNPN and CDR2 as SVGIG (reference sequence). CDR3: CAWSGQLNTGELFF. The CDR3 coding sequence is TGTGCCTGGTCGGGACAGCTAAACACCGGGGAGCTGTTTTTT.

The CDR3, as DNA: TGTGCCAGCAGCCCGGGACCCAACTACCAAGAGACCCAGTACTTC. Its protein product is CASSPGPNYQETQYF. The rearrangement joins TRBV5-4 to TRBJ2-5; D possibly matches TRBD1 or TRBD2 (5 bases each). V was shortened by 4 bases and J by 0 bases, with 13 bases between the two germline ends. The CDR3 runs to 15 residues. Germline-derived CDR1 and CDR2 are SGHNT and YYREEE (reference sequence). The whole variable domain, remainder taken from reference TRBV5-4 and TRBJ2-5, is ETGVTQSPTHLIKTRGQQVTLRCSSQSGHNTVSWYQQALGQGPQFIFQYYREEENGRGNFPPRFSGLQFPNYSSELNVNALELDDSALYLCASSPGPNYQETQYFGPGTRLLVL.

The rearrangement links TRBV29-1 to TRBJ2-3, with 10 nucleotides matching TRBD2. V lost 4 bases, J lost 6 bases, and 10 bases stayed unmatched. Germline V lookup: CDR1 SQVTM, CDR2 ANQGSEA. This CDR3 has 15 amino acids. CDR3 nucleotides: TGCAGCGTTGCATGGCCAGCGGGAGGGCCGGATACGCAGTATTTT. It yields the protein CSVAWPAGGPDTQYF.

This clone appeared a few times. The chain has TRBV2 and TRBJ2-5, with 10 bases lining up with TRBD2. The DNA end is more similar to TRBJ2-7, so the J call may be wrong. The V gene's germline CDR1 is SNHLY and CDR2 FYNNEI. The length of the CDR3 is 12 residues. CDR3 residues: CASKREGYEQYF. CDR3 DNA: TGTGCCAGCAAGCGGGAGGGCTACGAGCAGTACTTC.

This chain joins TRBV7-2 and TRBJ1-4; D unresolved. The CDR3 has 13 amino acids. V was shortened by 5 bases and J by 5 bases, with 9 bases between the two germline ends. Germline V gene data show CDR1 as SGHTA and CDR2 as FQGNSA. This CDR3 reads CASSRGPNEKLFF. CDR3 DNA sequence: TGTGCCAGCAGCCGAGGGCCCAATGAAAAACTGTTTTTT.

The chain employs TRBV5-4 and TRBJ2-3; D unresolved. Germline loops: CDR1 SGHNT, CDR2 YYREEE (reference sequence). The CDR3 totals 14 residues. Trimming stripped 0 bases from V and 4 bases from J, with 9 bases between. CDR3 nucleotide sequence: TGTGCCAGCAGCTTGGTCCGGAAATCAGATACGCAGTATTTT. Amino acid sequence: CASSLVRKSDTQYF.

V usage is TRBV9 and J usage is TRBJ2-1, with TRBD2 identical over 14 bases. Looked up from germline, CDR1 is SGDLS and CDR2 is YYNGEE. With V trimmed by 4 bases and J by 9 bases, 9 bases remained unmatched. This CDR3 has 16 residues. The DNA for the CDR3 is TGTGCCAGCAGCAAACCGGGACTAGCGGGAGATGGTGAGCAGTTCTTC. This translates into CASSKPGLAGDGEQFF.

A note on this clone: Other DNA sequences in this specimen translate into the identical CDR3. The chain couples TRBV5-4 to TRBJ1-2, with D unclear. The V end was cut by 0 bases, the J end by 2 bases, with 5 bases between. The length of the CDR3 is 13 residues. Germline V gives CDR1 SGHNT, CDR2 YYREEE (reference sequence). The CDR3 sequence is CASSLDRNYGYTF. The CDR3 DNA is TGTGCCAGCAGCTTGGACAGAAACTATGGCTACACCTTC.

The V gene is TRBV30, the J gene TRBJ2-4, with D uncertain. V was shortened by 0 bases and J by 7 bases, with 7 bases between the two germline ends. Germline CDR1 GTSNPN, CDR2 SVGIG (reference sequence). The CDR3 runs 12 residues. The CDR3 here is CAWSVRSNIQYF. The CDR3 DNA is TGTGCCTGGAGTGTAAGGTCTAACATTCAGTACTTC.